This TCR beta chain was retrieved from a study of blood T cells in healthy people across ages. The study, taken as a whole, reports: The donors' CMV status was not determined, possibly confounding changes in expanded clonotypes. Roughly linear declines in TCR beta diversity per million T cells occurred with age.

A remark on this clonotype: Its antigen is as yet unknown.

Alongside a J-beta primer mix, a sample-barcoded 5' primer served in a second PCR lasting roughly 6 to 11 cycles. MiXCR was run by TCRdb on the 5' RACE reads, yielding one entry per CDR3 protein. Among roughly 790,000 distinct CDR3 sequences, 35% to 45% were seen once, and the ten largest hold 20% to 25%. Each donor was a healthy Caucasian individual from Russia, aged roughly 6 to 90. Donors gave 8 to 10 milliliters of peripheral blood apiece. With V trimmed by 4 bases and J by 4 bases, 7 bases remained unmatched. CDR3 length equals 15 residues. Germline values: CDR1 KGHDR, CDR2 SFDVKD. The receptor was isolated from a woman in her fifties or sixties in good health. Sequenced input: blood. J is TRBJ2-5 and V is TRBV24-1; 8 nucleotides agree with TRBD2. CDR3 region: CATSEPGLVAETQYF. CDR3 DNA: TGTGCCACCAGTGAGCCGGGACTAGTAGCAGAGACCCAGTACTTC.